The present entry profiles one TCR beta chain with its context. Its target is unknown. TCRdb reanalysed the reads using MiXCR and keeps one entry per CDR3 protein. The profile covers around 320,000 distinct CDR3 sequences, with approximately 9.5% appearing a single time and about 3.9% taken by the ten largest. Germline V gene lookup returns CDR1 MNHEY and CDR2 SVGAGI. V dropped 6 bases and J dropped 2; count of bases not matched to a gene: 7. The CDR3 totals 15 residues. The sample comes from a study of T cell repertoires in cytomegalovirus infection. Study in general: CMV infection plus the matching HLA type was flagged by public TCR beta signatures.

Findings and caveats of the study: Dominating the ex vivo response were TCR beta clonotypes that were CMV-specific and HLA-C-restricted.

This TCR derives from a human donor in good health (CMV status not recorded). Some clones in this sample may be carry-over from other donors' samples. This rearrangement joins TRBV6-5 to TRBJ2-3, with 8 bases fitting TRBD2. The specimen was PBMCs. The CDR3 DNA is TGTGCCAGCAGAAAAAGGACTAGCCTCACAGATACGCAGTATTTT. Protein product: CASRKRTSLTDTQYF.